Each of the 11 T cell receptor beta chains below was sequenced from the same sample in a study of cytomegalovirus exposure and HLA in healthy donors. Primers included in the PCR were 60 Vbeta and 13 Jbeta primers. Libraries were prepared by immunoSEQ multiplex PCR; TCRdb keeps only in-frame clonotypes and omits some of them. The repertoire consists of 100,000 to 150,000 clones, with around 80% occurring once and the leading ten covering under 2.5%. The sample was PBMCs. These receptors originate from a man younger than 40 in good health and CMV-seronegative.

This chain joins TRBV4-3 and TRBJ1-1; 10 nucleotides agree with TRBD1. CDR3 length: 12 residues. Germline assignment: CDR1 LGHNA and CDR2 YSLEER. Germline trimming cut 6 bases from V and 7 bases from J; bases unmatched to any gene: 2. The CDR3 sequence: CASRRTGGEAFF. For the CDR3, the DNA is TGCGCCAGCAGACGGACAGGGGGTGAAGCTTTCTTT.

V gene TRBV7-2 combines with J gene TRBJ1-1, with TRBD1 matching over 7 bases. With V trimmed by 1 base and J by 3 bases, 11 bases remained unmatched. This CDR3 has 17 residues. CDR1 is SGHTA, CDR2 FQGNSA, per germline. CDR3 coding DNA: TGTGCCAGCAGCTTAGGTCCTGAAGGGGGCTGGTACACTGAAGCTTTCTTT. This translates into CASSLGPEGGWYTEAFF.

This clone has only one observation. The J gene is TRBJ2-1, the V gene TRBV15; 8 nucleotides match TRBD2. Germline CDR1 LNHNV, CDR2 YYDKDF (reference sequence). This CDR3 region has 16 residues. J lost 7 bases, V lost 3 bases, and 11 bases had no gene match. The CDR3 DNA is TGTGCCACCAGCAGCGGGATGGCTTCGGGGGGGAATGAGCAGTTCTTC. Translation gives CATSSGMASGGNEQFF.

The chain carries TRBV28 and TRBJ2-7; D is perhaps TRBD1 (5 bases). The CDR3 sequence is 13 residues long. V was cut by 7 bases and J by 1 base, with 11 bases left in between. Germline V gives CDR1 MDHEN, CDR2 SYDVKM. The CDR3 loop is CASKPGLSYEQYF. Here the CDR3 DNA reads TGTGCCAGCAAGCCAGGGCTTTCCTACGAGCAGTACTTC.

The chain links TRBV20-1 to TRBJ2-3, with D perhaps matching TRBD1 (6 bases). This CDR3 has 11 residues. CDR1 is DFQATT, CDR2 SNEGSKA, per germline (reference sequence). The germline V and J ends were trimmed by 6 bases and 6 bases, with 10 bases remaining between them. Here the CDR3 DNA reads TGCAGTGCAGATACAGGGGATACGCAGTATTTT. Translated, it gives CSADTGDTQYF.

The V and J genes are TRBV4-3 and TRBJ2-3, with D possibly matching TRBD1 (5 bases). CDR1 and CDR2 from the germline V gene are LGHNA and YSLEER. V lost 0 bases, J lost 5 bases, and 12 bases lay in between. CDR3 size: 15 residues. CDR3: CASSQDSGSGDTQYF. The DNA for the CDR3 is TGCGCCAGCAGCCAAGATTCAGGGTCTGGAGATACGCAGTATTTT.

V is TRBV28 and J is TRBJ2-5, with 9 bases aligning to TRBD2. From germline, CDR1 is MDHEN and CDR2 SYDVKM. This CDR3 region has 17 residues. V dropped 3 bases and J dropped 2; count of bases not matched to a gene: 10. DNA of the CDR3: TGTGCCAGCAGTTTTACCCATGGACTAGCGATGCAAGAGACCCAGTACTTC. This gives the protein CASSFTHGLAMQETQYF.

This clone was counted a few times. This rearrangement joins TRBV1 to TRBJ1-6. TRBV1 is assigned pseudogene status. The CDR3 runs 14 residues. Written as DNA, the CDR3 is TGCACCAGCAGACCGAGCTCCTATAATTCACCCCTCCACTTT. Its translation is CTSRPSSYNSPLHF.

This chain connects TRBV7-2 to TRBJ2-2; 8 bases agree with TRBD1. Looked up from germline, CDR1 is SGHTA and CDR2 is FQGNSA. With 5 bases clipped from V and 1 base from J, the junction kept 3 bases outside the gene matches. The CDR3 extends over 15 amino acids. The CDR3 loop reads CASSLDRVNTGELFF. For the CDR3, the DNA is TGTGCCAGCAGCCTGGACAGGGTGAACACCGGGGAGCTGTTTTTT.

The J gene is TRBJ2-3, the V gene TRBV11-3; D gene uncertain. V was shortened by 2 bases and J by 0 bases, with 3 bases between the two germline ends. The CDR3 extends over 13 amino acids. CDR1 is SGHNT, CDR2 YENEEA, per germline. CDR3 DNA: TGTGCCAGCAGCTTACCTAGCACAGATACGCAGTATTTT. It encodes CASSLPSTDTQYF. The full variable domain, with the rest looked up from reference TRBV11-3 and TRBJ2-3, is EAGVVQSPRYKIIEKKQPVAFWCNPISGHNTLYWYLQNLGQGPELLIRYENEEAVDDSQLPKDRFSAERLKGVDSTLKIQPAELGDSAVYLCASSLPSTDTQYFGPGTRLTVL.

The chain carries TRBV5-4 and TRBJ2-7; tentatively, D is TRBD2 (6 bases). There are 13 residues in the CDR3. The V gene's germline CDR1 is SGHNT and CDR2 YYREEE (reference sequence). V shed 2 bases and J shed 6 bases, with 12 bases lying between them. The CDR3 is CASSLGGAGEQYF. The CDR3 bases are TGTGCCAGCAGCTTAGGAGGGGCGGGCGAGCAGTACTTC. Using reference TRBV5-4 and TRBJ2-7 for the parts outside the CDR3, the full variable domain is ETGVTQSPTHLIKTRGQQVTLRCSSQSGHNTVSWYQQALGQGPQFIFQYYREEENGRGNFPPRFSGLQFPNYSSELNVNALELDDSALYLCASSLGGAGEQYFGPGTRLTVT.